The 32 T cell receptor beta chains given below trace back to one sample, sequenced in a study of T cell responses to AZD1222 COVID-19 vaccine. Sequencing was performed with immunoSEQ multiplex PCR; in TCRdb, only in-frame clones are kept and a portion is missing. Of more than 60,000 clones in the sample, more than 85% are singletons; the top ten hold roughly 17%. Sequenced here: peripheral blood, sampled on day 0 of AZD1222 vaccination. All receptors derive from an adult in good health.

V and J are TRBV7-8 and TRBJ1-2; tentatively, D is TRBD1 (5 bases). V lost 3 bases to trimming and J lost 6 bases, with 8 bases between them. CDR1 and CDR2 (germline): SGHVS, FQNEAQ. This CDR3 region has 12 residues. The CDR3 reads CASSLGGDGYTF. The DNA of the CDR3 is TGTGCCAGCAGCTTGGGGGGGGATGGCTACACCTTC.

The chain joins TRBV6-5 to TRBJ1-2, with D possibly matching TRBD1 (6 bases). The CDR3 contains 15 residues. Per the germline V gene, CDR1 is MNHEY and CDR2 is SVGAGI. V lost 2 bases to trimming and J lost 2 bases, with 12 bases between them. The CDR3 spells CASSYRPGTNYGYTF. The CDR3 DNA reads TGTGCCAGCAGTTACCGCCCCGGGACAAACTATGGCTACACCTTC.

The CDR3 loop reads CASSSHGLAGEKADTQYF. The CDR3 DNA follows: TGTGCCAGCAGTTCCCACGGACTAGCGGGAGAGAAGGCAGATACGCAGTATTTT. The chain has TRBV27 and TRBJ2-3; 13 bases line up with TRBD2. Trimming cost V 4 bases and J 4 bases; bases outside gene matches: 11. This CDR3 spans 18 amino acids. Germline CDR1 reads MNHEY; CDR2 reads SMNVEV (reference sequence).

The chain joins TRBV7-3 to TRBJ2-7; no clear D. The germline V and J ends were trimmed by 5 bases and 4 bases, with 18 bases remaining between them. From germline, CDR1 is SGHTA and CDR2 FQGTGA. The CDR3 sequence is 15 residues long. CDR3 nucleotide sequence: TGTGCCAGCAGCCAGACCCCCCAGAGCCCTTACGAGCAGTACTTC. Protein: CASSQTPQSPYEQYF.

The chain has TRBV18 and TRBJ1-3; D gene uncertain. Trimming stripped 2 bases from V and 0 bases from J, with 8 bases between. CDR1 and CDR2 (germline): KGHSH, LQKENI. This CDR3 is built from 15 residues. The CDR3: CASSPEVSSGNTIYF. In DNA form, the CDR3 reads TGTGCCAGCTCACCAGAGGTCAGCTCTGGAAACACCATATATTTT.

The J gene is TRBJ2-1, the V gene TRBV18, with 9 positions matching TRBD1. V lost 6 bases to trimming and J lost 2 bases; unmatched junction nucleotides: 11. The CDR3 has 17 amino acids. Germline CDR1 KGHSH, CDR2 LQKENI. CDR3 sequence: CASSQNSGTGTYNEQFF. The CDR3 DNA follows: TGTGCCAGCTCGCAGAATTCCGGGACAGGGACCTACAATGAGCAGTTCTTC.

The chain links TRBV7-3 to TRBJ1-4; D perhaps matches TRBD1 (6 bases). The CDR3 length is 13 residues. V lost 5 bases, J lost 3 bases, and 7 bases lay in between. CDR1 and CDR2 (germline): SGHTA, FQGTGA. CDR3 in amino acids: CASSGGPNEKLFF. CDR3 sequence (DNA): TGTGCCAGCAGCGGGGGCCCTAATGAAAAACTGTTTTTT.

The V gene is TRBV5-6, the J gene TRBJ1-2; tentative D call: TRBD1 (5 bases). From germline, CDR1 is SGHDT and CDR2 YYEEEE. The CDR3 loop spans 14 amino acids. With 3 bases removed from V and 1 base from J, the gap between germline ends came to 10 bases. The CDR3 region has the DNA TGTGCCAGCAGCTCGGGGGGACGTAACTATGGCTACACCTTC. Its translation: CASSSGGRNYGYTF. Full variable domain (rest looked up from reference TRBV5-6 and TRBJ1-2): DAGVTQSPTHLIKTRGQQVTLRCSPKSGHDTVSWYQQALGQGPQFIFQYYEEEERQRGNFPDRFSGHQFPNYSSELNVNALLLGDSALYLCASSSGGRNYGYTFGSGTRLTVV.

This sequence joins TRBV9 and TRBJ1-2; D is unresolved. CDR3 length: 15 residues. Trimming removed 3 bases at V and 3 bases at J, with 15 bases between. In germline, CDR1 is SGDLS, CDR2 YYNGEE. The CDR3 coding sequence is TGTGCCAGCAGCGCGGGATCTTGGGCGGACTATGGCTACACCTTC. Translation: CASSAGSWADYGYTF.

The gene calls are TRBV20-1 and TRBJ1-2; D gene uncertain. This CDR3 spans 11 amino acids. Germline V gives CDR1 DFQATT, CDR2 SNEGSKA (reference sequence). Trimming took off 7 bases at V and 4 bases at J, with 10 bases between the two ends. The CDR3 protein is CSGGSGYGYTF. In nucleotides, the CDR3 is TGCAGTGGGGGAAGTGGCTATGGCTACACCTTC.

The rearrangement joins TRBV9 to TRBJ1-1; 7 nucleotides agree with TRBD1. CDR1 and CDR2 (germline): SGDLS, YYNGEE. The junction had 2 bases not matched to a gene; V was cut back by 0 bases and J by 6 bases. This CDR3 region has 13 residues. CDR3 region: CASSVEGAAEAFF. The CDR3 bases are TGTGCCAGCAGCGTAGAGGGGGCCGCTGAAGCTTTCTTT.

The chain has TRBV30 and TRBJ1-5; 8 bases match TRBD1. The CDR3 runs 12 residues. Germline V CDR1 and CDR2: GTSNPN, SVGIG (reference sequence). J was trimmed by 6 bases and V by 4 bases; bases with no gene match: 2. The CDR3: CAWNTGGQPQHF. The DNA of the CDR3 is TGTGCCTGGAACACAGGGGGTCAGCCCCAGCATTTT.

The V and J genes are TRBV11-3 and TRBJ2-2, with 7 bases fitting TRBD1. Looked up from germline, CDR1 is SGHNT and CDR2 is YENEEA. The CDR3 runs to 15 residues. The trim removed 6 bases at V and 7 bases at J, leaving 11 bases unmatched. CDR3 protein: CASRERTGLGGELFF. CDR3 nucleotides: TGTGCCAGCAGGGAGCGGACAGGCCTTGGCGGGGAGCTGTTTTTT.

The V and J genes are TRBV11-3 and TRBJ2-5, with D uncertain. CDR3 length: 14 amino acids. Deletions cut 3 bases from V and 1 base from J, with 9 bases between. Germline V gene lookup returns CDR1 SGHNT and CDR2 YENEEA. The CDR3 bases are TGTGCCAGCAGCTTTCGGAACCTCCAAGAGACCCAGTACTTC. Translating gives CASSFRNLQETQYF.

This rearrangement joins TRBV12-3 or TRBV12-4 to TRBJ1-2, with 7 bases aligning to TRBD1. The V gene end was trimmed by 5 bases and the J gene end by 5 bases; junction bases not matched to a gene: 5. CDR3 length: 13 amino acids. The CDR3 loop reads CASSPGTVYGYTF. The CDR3 DNA reads as TGTGCCAGCAGTCCCGGGACAGTATATGGCTACACCTTC.

V and J are TRBV12-3 or TRBV12-4 and TRBJ2-5; tentative D call: TRBD1 (5 bases). The DNA end lines up better with TRBJ2-7; the J call may be wrong. This CDR3 is built from 13 residues. CDR3 residues: CASSFRTQYEQYF. The CDR3 coding sequence is TGTGCCAGCAGTTTCAGGACACAATACGAGCAGTACTTC.

The CDR3 nucleotides read TGTGCCAGCAGCTTTCGGACTGTTGCTAGCACAGATACGCAGTATTTT. It translates to CASSFRTVASTDTQYF. The V call is TRBV7-9, the J call TRBJ2-3, with a tentative D call TRBD2 (5 bases). The CDR3 extends over 16 amino acids. V lost 3 bases and J 0 bases, leaving 13 bases between the germline ends. Germline loops: CDR1 SEHNR, CDR2 FQNEAQ (reference sequence).

This clone occurred a few times. The chain couples TRBV3-1 (or the pseudogene TRBV3-2) to TRBJ2-7; TRBD2 matches 10 bases. Germline trimming cut 4 bases from V and 0 bases from J; bases unmatched to any gene: 3. This CDR3 is 15 amino acids long. Germline V CDR1 and CDR2: LGHDT, YNNKEL (reference sequence). CDR3 DNA sequence: TGTGCCAGCAGCCCAGGACTAGCGGCCTCCTACGAGCAGTACTTC. Translated, it gives CASSPGLAASYEQYF.

Written as DNA, the CDR3 is TGTGCCAGCAGCCCAAGCGGGGAGCTATACAATGAGCAGTTCTTC. Translated, it gives CASSPSGELYNEQFF. This chain links TRBV9 with TRBJ2-1, with 7 nucleotides matching TRBD2. Germline CDR1 SGDLS, CDR2 YYNGEE. The J segment lost 4 bases and the V segment lost 4 bases, leaving 8 bases of the junction unmatched. CDR3 length: 15 amino acids.

This chain joins TRBV29-1 and TRBJ1-5, with 7 bases matching TRBD1. Germline assignment: CDR1 SQVTM and CDR2 ANQGSEA. CDR3 length equals 13 residues. With 7 bases clipped from V and 1 base from J, the junction kept 4 bases outside the gene matches. The CDR3 reads CSAQTGSNQPQHF. As DNA, the CDR3 is TGCAGCGCACAGACAGGGAGCAATCAGCCCCAGCATTTT.

The chain uses TRBV11-2 and TRBJ2-3; 9 bases fit TRBD2. The junction had 19 bases not matched to a gene; V was cut back by 5 bases and J by 10 bases. CDR3 length equals 17 residues. Germline V gene data show CDR1 as SGHAT and CDR2 as FQNNGV. The CDR3 nucleotides are TGTGCCAGCAGCACTACCCGGGTGGGACTAGCTTTGGAATCGCAGTATTTT. Amino acids: CASSTTRVGLALESQYF.

The CDR3 DNA follows: TGTGCCAGCTCACCCTCGGACTCTCTCATGAACACTGAAGCTTTCTTT. Translated, it gives CASSPSDSLMNTEAFF. The chain employs TRBV18 and TRBJ1-1; no clear D gene. The CDR3 is made up of 16 amino acids. Deletions cut 3 bases from V and 0 bases from J, with 14 bases between. Germline values: CDR1 KGHSH, CDR2 LQKENI.

The rearrangement joins TRBV29-1 to TRBJ1-2; D remains unclear. V dropped 6 bases and J dropped 8 bases, with 13 bases sitting between them. Germline V gene lookup returns CDR1 SQVTM and CDR2 ANQGSEA. This CDR3 is 11 amino acids long. The CDR3 DNA reads TGCAGCGTCGCTATGGGTCTGGGCTACACCTTC. It translates to CSVAMGLGYTF.

V usage is TRBV7-6 and J usage is TRBJ2-6; unclear D gene. Germline V CDR1 and CDR2: SGHVS, FNYEAQ. Trimming cost V 0 bases and J 7 bases, with 16 bases left between them. The CDR3 is made up of 17 amino acids. The CDR3 bases are TGTGCCAGCAGCTTAGCGGCAGCTGGAGTTGGTGCCAACGTCCTGACTTTC. Amino acid sequence: CASSLAAAGVGANVLTF.

V is TRBV5-1 and J is TRBJ1-1; 7 bases are a match to TRBD1. J gave up 2 bases and V 0 bases, and 1 base lay outside the gene matches. This CDR3 comprises 14 residues. CDR1 is SGHRS and CDR2 is YFSETQ in the germline V gene. The CDR3 loop is CASSLEGANTEAFF. The DNA of the CDR3 is TGCGCCAGCAGCTTGGAGGGGGCTAACACTGAAGCTTTCTTT.

The rearrangement uses TRBV28 and TRBJ2-7, with TRBD2 identical over 8 bases. The germline V gene encodes CDR1 MDHEN and CDR2 SYDVKM. The V segment lost 2 bases and the J segment 2 bases; nucleotides outside the gene matches: 8. The CDR3 contains 16 residues. The CDR3 loop is CASSLRRLAGTYEQYF. The DNA of the CDR3 is TGTGCCAGCAGTTTAAGACGGCTAGCGGGCACCTACGAGCAGTACTTC.

The chain joins TRBV12-3 or TRBV12-4 to TRBJ1-6; D uncertain. Trimming shortened V by 8 bases and J by 0 bases, and 5 bases separated the two germline ends. This CDR3 has 13 residues. The CDR3 is CASQSSYNSPLHF. In DNA, the CDR3 is TGTGCCAGCCAGAGCTCCTATAATTCACCCCTCCACTTT.

The chain combines TRBV6-5 with TRBJ1-1; 8 nucleotides align to TRBD1. Germline-derived CDR1 and CDR2 are MNHEY and SVGAGI. CDR3 length: 15 amino acids. V shed 7 bases and J 7 bases; nucleotides not matched to a gene: 14. As DNA, the CDR3 is TGTGCCAGCATCTTACGTGGGCAGGGGGCGGGTGAAGCTTTCTTT. As protein: CASILRGQGAGEAFF.

The rearrangement links TRBV9 to TRBJ1-2; D not certain. Germline CDR1 is SGDLS and CDR2 is YYNGEE. This CDR3 is 15 amino acids long. Trimming took off 0 bases at V and 2 bases at J, with 11 bases between the two ends. The DNA for the CDR3 is TGTGCCAGCAGCGTAGGCCAACAGCGGAACTATGGCTACACCTTC. It encodes CASSVGQQRNYGYTF.

This rearrangement joins TRBV3-1 (or the pseudogene TRBV3-2) to TRBJ2-1, with TRBD1 identical over 7 bases. Germline V gene lookup returns CDR1 LGHDT and CDR2 YNNKEL (reference sequence). CDR3 length equals 12 residues. V shed 6 bases, J shed 8 bases, and the junction held 4 bases outside the gene matches. The CDR3 coding sequence is TGTGCCAGCAGAAAAACAGGGGATGAGCAGTTCTTC. Translation: CASRKTGDEQFF.

The chain is built from TRBV11-2 and TRBJ2-1; D is undetermined. Germline values: CDR1 SGHAT, CDR2 FQNNGV. This CDR3 region has 11 residues. V was trimmed by 5 bases and J by 8 bases, leaving 7 bases between them. The CDR3 region is CASSSNYEQFF. CDR3 coding DNA: TGTGCCAGCAGCAGTAATTATGAGCAGTTCTTC.

The rearrangement links TRBV5-5 to TRBJ2-7; 11 bases are a match to TRBD1. Germline CDR1 reads SGHKS; CDR2 reads YYEKEE (reference sequence). The junction had 1 base not matched to a gene; V was cut back by 3 bases and J by 2 bases. This CDR3 is built from 14 residues. CDR3 region: CASSWGQGAYEQYF. The DNA for the CDR3 is TGTGCCAGCAGCTGGGGACAGGGGGCCTACGAGCAGTACTTC.